This T cell receptor (beta chain) was found in a study of CD8+CD57+ T cells in acquired aplastic anemia. CDR3 and TCR beta VDJ profiling relied on genomic DNA as the template. Using its own MiXCR run on the reads, TCRdb lists one record per CDR3 protein. Seen here are under 200,000 distinct CDR3 sequences, about 45% observed once, and the top ten hold roughly 3.2%. This clonotype was observed a few times. Patients sequenced had flow cytometry evidence of CD8+CD57+ cell expansion. The V end lost 2 bases, the J end lost 3 bases, and 7 bases lay between the germline ends. The germline V gene encodes CDR1 SNHLY and CDR2 FYNNEI. The CDR3 sequence is 13 residues long.

Sequencing was performed on sorted CD4+, CD8+, or CD8+CD57+ T cells (not recorded which) from PBMCs. The chain links TRBV2 to TRBJ2-5; no reliable D call. This receptor was taken from a human donor with aplastic anemia. The CDR3: CASSESPEETQYF. As DNA, the CDR3 is TGTGCCAGCAGTGAATCGCCTGAAGAGACCCAGTACTTC. The full variable domain, its missing parts supplied by reference TRBV2 and TRBJ2-5, is EPEVTQTPSHQVTQMGQEVILRCVPISNHLYFYWYRQILGQKVEFLVSFYNNEISEKSEIFDDQFSVERPDGSNFTLKIRSTKLEDSAMYFCASSESPEETQYFGPGTRLLVL.